The clone carrying this T cell receptor (beta chain) was picked up a small number of times. CDR1 is LNHNV, CDR2 YYDKDF, per germline (reference sequence). J was trimmed by 0 bases and V by 5 bases; bases with no gene match: 1. The length of the CDR3 is 15 residues. This sample stems from a study of beta chain features in type 1 diabetes. Sequenced material consisted of expressed TCRB transcripts (all of the isolated RNA was reverse transcribed). TCRdb's table, derived via immunoSEQ multiplex PCR, lists solely in-frame clones and lacks some. Of about 240,000 clones in the sample, 25% to 35% were seen once.

The material sequenced was central memory CD4+ T cells from blood. The receptor was derived from a young man in good health. J is TRBJ2-6 and V is TRBV15; 7 nucleotides line up with TRBD1. The CDR3 is CATSAGGSGANVLTF. The CDR3 DNA reads TGTGCCACCAGCGCAGGGGGCTCTGGGGCCAACGTCCTGACTTTC.